This entry concerns a single TCR beta chain. CDR1 is SNHLY, CDR2 FYNNEI, per germline. Trimming cost V 5 bases and J 4 bases, with 14 bases left between them. The CDR3 is made up of 14 amino acids. This specimen belongs to a study of shared T cell receptors in the human thymus. The repertoire was sequenced with immunoSEQ multiplex PCR; TCRdb's copy has only in-frame clones and lacks some. Here the sample spans 720,000 or so clones, 80% to 90% being singletons. These data were also filed under a second study, of human thymus T cells. That investigation notes: Samples came from healthy Finnish infants during open corrective cardiac surgery. Thymic resections from corrective heart surgery supplied the tissue. Seemingly biased V and J gene usage marked thymic and blood repertoires. Thymic TCR repertoires of unrelated people reportedly overlapped highly.

What was sequenced was thymocytes. This rearrangement joins TRBV2 to TRBJ1-2; D is uncertain. The receptor was derived from a girl under three years old with a congenital heart defect. Written as DNA, the CDR3 is TGTGCCAGCAGTAGAAACGCTCGCGTCTATGGCTACACCTTC. It codes for CASSRNARVYGYTF.